This note documents a single TCR beta chain sequence. V gave up 6 bases and J gave up 3 bases, with 32 bases separating them. This CDR3 is built from 20 residues. Germline V lookup: CDR1 WSHSY, CDR2 SAAADI. Amplification from RNA transcripts yielded the TCR beta CDR3 regions. Second-round multiplex PCR came after first-round RT-PCR with HTBI primers. TCRdb processed the multiplex PCR reads anew with MiXCR; each CDR3 protein has one entry. The sample holds over 650,000 distinct CDR3 sequences; more than 40% are singletons and the top ten take 3% to 3.5%. This sample is part of a study of Graves' ophthalmopathy and Graves' hyperthyroidism.

The TCR comes from an adult man with Graves' ophthalmopathy. This chain links TRBV10-2 with TRBJ1-2, with D possibly being TRBD1 (5 bases). What was sequenced was peripheral blood. CDR3 sequence: CASSQEGPRGIQVLDYGYTF. Here the CDR3 DNA reads TGCGCCAGCAGCCAAGAGGGGCCCCGAGGGATACAGGTCCTCGACTATGGCTACACCTTC.